This T cell receptor (beta chain) was captured by sequencing in a study of shared clonotypes between healthy human individuals. A CD45RA-negative memory subset and a CD45RA+ naive subset were separated from the CD4+ cells. Between the trimmed V and J ends, which lost 3 bases and 12 bases, there was a span of 21 bases. CDR1 MDHEN and CDR2 SYDVKM come from the germline V gene. CDR3 length: 14 amino acids. Profiled with immunoSEQ multiplex PCR; TCRdb holds only in-frame clones, not every one. There are about 2.3 million clones in the sample; just over 90% occur only once, and about 0.39% lies in the top ten.

This sequence joins TRBV28 and TRBJ2-7, with D possibly called TRBD1 or TRBD2 (6 bases each). Sequencing input: naive CD4+ T cells from PBMCs. Subset here: CD45RA+ positively selected. The TCR originated in a man between 18 and 29 years old in good health. Some clones in this sample may be carry-over from other donors' samples. The CDR3 is CASSLSRGAVARYF. CDR3 in DNA: TGTGCCAGCAGTTTGAGTAGGGGGGCGGTGGCTAGGTACTTC.